This TCR beta chain was identified during a study of beta chain features in type 1 diabetes. Study observations and caveats: When VDJ junctions were examined, type 1 diabetes patients showed fewer insertions and more deletions.

The sample holds a few counts of this clone. Antigen unknown. Investigators reverse transcribed all isolated RNA, so they sequenced expressed TCRB transcripts. This table comes from immunoSEQ multiplex PCR, and its TCRdb copy is limited to in-frame clones, with some not included. The sample shows some 250,000 clones, 25% to 30% of them seen only once. Sorting of CD4+ naive, central memory, regulatory and stem cell-like memory cells was performed via CD45RO/CCR7/CD25/CD127/CD95/CD27. The specimen was central memory CD4+ T cells from blood. This receptor was identified in a man younger than 45 in good health.

CDR3 sequence reads: CASRLAGDSYEQYF. As DNA, the CDR3 is TGCGCCAGCAGACTAGCGGGAGACTCCTACGAGCAGTACTTC. V gene TRBV5-1 combines with J gene TRBJ2-7; 11 positions match TRBD2. V was pared by 5 bases and J by 0 bases, with 1 base of the junction left unmatched. This CDR3 is built from 14 residues. Per the germline V gene, CDR1 is SGHRS and CDR2 is YFSETQ.